This TCR beta chain stems from a study of radiation and T cells in renal cell carcinoma. The V segment lost 6 bases and the J segment 7 bases; nucleotides outside the gene matches: 8. This CDR3 has 13 residues. CDR1 and CDR2 (germline): MNHNS, SASEGT. Time point reported: baseline pretreatment blood. Treatment here: 15 Gy SBRT to primary tumor, nephrectomy 4 weeks later. Libraries were prepared by immunoSEQ multiplex PCR; TCRdb keeps only in-frame clonotypes and omits some of them. Here the sample spans more than 140,000 clones, approximately 87% being singletons. The chain joins TRBV6-1 to TRBJ1-2; 7 positions match TRBD1. This receptor was taken from a woman aged 45-60 years with renal cell carcinoma. The sequencing used blood, collected from a patient whose treatment included radiotherapy and nephrectomy. The DNA of the CDR3 is TGTGCCAGCAGCGTCGACAGGGAGGGTGGCTACACCTTC. Protein: CASSVDREGGYTF.